This TCR beta chain was recovered during a study of spatial heterogeneity in lung cancer. Across the study: A module score for T cells, taken from matched bulk RNA-seq, correlated strongly with TCR transcript counts in tumor regions.

Each TCR cDNA molecule carried a unique molecular identifier. One entry per CDR3 protein results from TCRdb running MiXCR on the 5' RACE reads. The table has some 10,000 distinct CDR3 sequences, about 6% seen once. Ten or more counts support this clonotype. What it recognizes is unknown. Time point here: sample taken at primary tumor resection. Untreated early-stage non-small cell lung cancer patients, roughly 75 in total, were the donors. Without sorting, whole RNA was sequenced from tumor, nontumor lung or frozen PBMC. Broader study findings: Expanded alpha and beta TCR counts within tumors tracked tumor mutation counts.

The sample was lung tumor tissue, taken at surgery. This TCR was recovered from a male donor with early-stage non-small cell lung cancer.

Written as DNA, the CDR3 is TGTGCCAGCAGCGACAGGGGGTATAGGACCGGGGAGCTGTTTTTT. As protein: CASSDRGYRTGELFF. J is TRBJ2-2 and V is TRBV28; 9 bases line up with TRBD1. Germline lookup yields CDR1 MDHEN and CDR2 SYDVKM. This CDR3 contains 15 residues. The J segment lost 5 bases and the V segment lost 6 bases, leaving 7 bases of the junction unmatched.